The 12 T cell receptor beta chains reported below all come from one sample, sequenced in a study of beta chain features in type 1 diabetes. Findings and limits, study-wide: When Type 1 diabetes patients were examined, their TCRB CDR3s proved moderately but significantly shorter in all four CD4+ subsets.

Expressed TCRB transcripts got sequenced, as all isolated RNA was reverse transcribed. Profiling relied on immunoSEQ multiplex PCR, and the TCRdb table lists in-frame clones only, not all of them. There are around 300,000 clones in the sample; roughly 15% occur only once, and 0.015% lies in the top ten. No antigens are known for them. Source material: naive CD4+ T cells from blood. These receptors originate from a young man with type 1 diabetes.

The chain carries TRBV29-1 and TRBJ1-1; TRBD1 is a possible D gene (5 bases). Germline assignment: CDR1 SQVTM and CDR2 ANQGSEA. The CDR3 covers 13 residues. Trimming left V 3 bases short and J 3 bases short, with 11 bases between. The CDR3 region is CSVEGRVYTEAFF. In DNA, the CDR3 is TGCAGCGTTGAGGGCAGGGTGTACACTGAAGCTTTCTTT. The full variable domain, in which reference TRBV29-1 and TRBJ1-1 provide the parts outside the CDR3, is SAVISQKPSRDICQRGTSLTIQCQVDSQVTMMFWYRQQPGQSLTLIATANQGSEATYESGFVIDKFPISRPNLTFSTLTVSNMSPEDSSIYLCSVEGRVYTEAFFGQGTRLTVV.

The chain combines TRBV9 with TRBJ2-5; unclear D gene. The length of the CDR3 is 13 residues. V gave up 1 base and J gave up 5 bases, with 9 bases separating them. Germline values: CDR1 SGDLS, CDR2 YYNGEE. Written as DNA, the CDR3 is TGTGCCAGCAGCGTAAGCGTCCGGGAGACCCAGTACTTC. Its protein is CASSVSVRETQYF.

Points on this clone: Other DNA sequences of this sample code for an identical CDR3. This chain connects TRBV9 to TRBJ2-5, with no clear D. V was pared by 0 bases and J by 4 bases, with 4 bases between. This CDR3 is built from 12 residues. Germline V CDR1 and CDR2: SGDLS, YYNGEE. The CDR3 spells CASSVGGETQYF. The CDR3 DNA reads as TGTGCCAGCAGCGTAGGAGGAGAGACCCAGTACTTC.

A few counts support this clone. V and J are TRBV5-1 and TRBJ2-3; 7 nucleotides align to TRBD2. V was pared by 4 bases and J by 2 bases, with 4 bases of the junction left unmatched. CDR1 and CDR2 from the germline V gene are SGHRS and YFSETQ. This CDR3 contains 14 residues. The CDR3 nucleotides are TGCGCCAGCAGCGTGACTAGCTCCACAGATACGCAGTATTTT. Protein sequence: CASSVTSSTDTQYF.

J is TRBJ2-2 and V is TRBV19; no firm D call. Germline V CDR1 and CDR2: LNHDA, SQIVND (reference sequence). CDR3 length: 14 residues. The germline V and J ends were trimmed by 6 bases and 7 bases, with 15 bases remaining between them. The CDR3 reads CASSPTYTFGELFF. The CDR3 coding sequence is TGTGCCAGTAGCCCGACTTACACATTCGGGGAGCTGTTTTTT.

This clone showed up just a few times. The chain uses TRBV28 and TRBJ2-7, with 7 bases identical to TRBD1. The CDR3 has 15 residues. Germline trimming cut 6 bases from V and 5 bases from J; bases unmatched to any gene: 13. Germline loops: CDR1 MDHEN, CDR2 SYDVKM. CDR3 nucleotide sequence: TGTGCCAGCAGGCCCGGGACAGCCGGGTCCCACGAGCAGTACTTC. Translated, it gives CASRPGTAGSHEQYF.

This clone was recorded a few times. The chain recombines TRBV7-9 with TRBJ2-7; 8 bases are a match to TRBD1. Germline assignment: CDR1 SEHNR and CDR2 FQNEAQ (reference sequence). This CDR3 has 17 amino acids. Trimming cost V 1 base and J 0 bases; bases outside gene matches: 8. The CDR3 DNA sequence: TGTGCCAGCAGCTTAGATCCGGGACAGGCTAGCTCCTACGAGCAGTACTTC. Translation gives CASSLDPGQASSYEQYF.

This clone has more than one count but fewer than ten. CDR3: CATSRDLGAGGSEQYF. The CDR3, as DNA: TGTGCCACCAGCAGAGATCTCGGAGCGGGAGGATCCGAGCAGTACTTC. This sequence joins TRBV15 and TRBJ2-7; the match to TRBD2 covers 9 bases. Germline V gene sequence: CDR1 LNHNV, CDR2 YYDKDF (reference sequence). This CDR3 has 16 amino acids. V was pared by 0 bases and J by 6 bases, with 9 bases of the junction left unmatched.

This rearrangement joins TRBV9 to TRBJ2-1, with 7 bases that match TRBD1. The CDR3 sequence is 15 residues long. V shed 3 bases, J shed 0 bases, and the junction held 3 bases outside the gene matches. Germline loops: CDR1 SGDLS, CDR2 YYNGEE. The CDR3 bases are TGTGCCAGCAGCGCCGACAGGGCCTCCTACAATGAGCAGTTCTTC. This sequence encodes CASSADRASYNEQFF.

The chain employs TRBV2 and TRBJ2-3; D gene uncertain. Trimming cost V 3 bases and J 3 bases, with 10 bases left between them. This CDR3 region has 14 residues. Germline values: CDR1 SNHLY, CDR2 FYNNEI. The CDR3 spells CASSDPPRTDTQYF. The CDR3 bases are TGTGCCAGCAGTGATCCGCCGAGAACAGATACGCAGTATTTT.

This clone was seen only a few times. This sequence joins TRBV5-1 and TRBJ1-4, with 9 nucleotides matching TRBD1. Germline trimming cut 4 bases from V and 2 bases from J; bases unmatched to any gene: 9. CDR1 is SGHRS and CDR2 is YFSETQ in the germline V gene. The CDR3 is 17 residues long. The CDR3 sequence is CASSALPQGATNEKLFF. As DNA, the CDR3 is TGCGCCAGCAGCGCGCTACCACAGGGGGCGACTAATGAAAAACTGTTTTTT.

V gene TRBV6-6 combines with J gene TRBJ1-5, with D possibly TRBD1 on 6 matching bases. The CDR3 totals 15 residues. Germline V gene data show CDR1 as MNHNY and CDR2 as SVGAGI (reference sequence). The germline V and J ends were trimmed by 7 bases and 4 bases, with 17 bases remaining between them. CDR3 in amino acids: CASTLGGQRNQPQHF. As DNA, the CDR3 is TGTGCCAGCACCTTGGGCGGACAGAGAAATCAGCCCCAGCATTTT.